This entry concerns a single T cell receptor (beta chain). This record comes from a study of T cell responses to AZD1222 COVID-19 vaccine. Per germline, CDR1 SGHTA and CDR2 FQGNSA. Trimming removed 1 base from V and 4 bases from J; junction bases left unmatched: 1. The CDR3 loop spans 13 amino acids. Libraries were prepared by immunoSEQ multiplex PCR; TCRdb keeps only in-frame clonotypes and omits some of them. Of 50,000 to 65,000 clones listed, 70% to 90% are singletons. This chain connects TRBV7-2 to TRBJ2-7, with 7 positions matching TRBD1. The sequence came from an adult who received the AZD1222 COVID-19 vaccine. Material: peripheral blood, obtained 28 days after the second AZD1222 dose. The CDR3 DNA reads TGTGCCAGCAGCTTAGAACAGGGGTACGAGCAGTACTTC. It encodes CASSLEQGYEQYF.